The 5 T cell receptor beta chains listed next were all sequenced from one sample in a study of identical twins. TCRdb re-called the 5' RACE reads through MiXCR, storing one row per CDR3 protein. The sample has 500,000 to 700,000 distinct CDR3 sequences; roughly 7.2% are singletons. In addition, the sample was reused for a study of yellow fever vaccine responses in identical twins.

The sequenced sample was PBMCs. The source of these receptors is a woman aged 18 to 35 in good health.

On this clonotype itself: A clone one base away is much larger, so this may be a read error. The DNA of the CDR3 is TGCAGTTCTAGTCCTGGAAACACCATATATTTT. This gives the protein CSSSPGNTIYF. This rearrangement joins TRBV20-1 to TRBJ1-3, with no clear D. Germline assignment: CDR1 DFQATT and CDR2 SNEGSKA (reference sequence). The length of the CDR3 is 11 residues.

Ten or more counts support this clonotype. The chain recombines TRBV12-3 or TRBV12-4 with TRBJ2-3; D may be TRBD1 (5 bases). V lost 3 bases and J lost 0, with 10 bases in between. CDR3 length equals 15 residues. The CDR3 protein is CASSFGGASTDTQYF. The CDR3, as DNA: TGTGCCAGCAGTTTTGGTGGGGCTAGCACAGATACGCAGTATTTT.

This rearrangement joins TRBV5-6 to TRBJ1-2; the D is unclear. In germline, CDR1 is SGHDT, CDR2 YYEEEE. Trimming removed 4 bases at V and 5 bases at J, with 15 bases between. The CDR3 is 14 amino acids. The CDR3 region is CASSPGGVTYGYTF. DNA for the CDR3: TGTGCCAGCAGCCCCGGCGGGGTGACATATGGCTACACCTTC.

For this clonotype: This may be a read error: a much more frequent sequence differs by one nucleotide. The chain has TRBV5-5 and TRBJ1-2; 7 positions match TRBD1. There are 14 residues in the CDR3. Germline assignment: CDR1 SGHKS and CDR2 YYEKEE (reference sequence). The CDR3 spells CASTETGWDYGYSF. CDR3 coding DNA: TGTGCCAGCACCGAGACAGGGTGGGACTATGGCTACTCCTTC.

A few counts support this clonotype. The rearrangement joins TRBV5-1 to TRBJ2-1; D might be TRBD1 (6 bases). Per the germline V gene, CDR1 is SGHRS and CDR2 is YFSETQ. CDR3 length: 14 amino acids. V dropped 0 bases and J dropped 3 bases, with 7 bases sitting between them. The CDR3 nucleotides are TGCGCCAGCAGCTTGGCGACAGGCTACAATGAGCAGTTCTTC. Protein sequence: CASSLATGYNEQFF.